What follows are 16 T cell receptor beta chains derived from one specimen sequenced in a study of blood T cell repertoires in COVID-19. Repertoires were generated with immunoSEQ multiplex PCR, while TCRdb's copy carries only in-frame clones and drops some. This table has about 200,000 clones, roughly 80% appearing once. Sample: peripheral blood. The receptors shown here come from an elderly woman with acute or convalescent COVID-19.

V is TRBV5-5 and J is TRBJ1-2; 7 bases map to TRBD1. The V segment lost 5 bases and the J segment 6 bases; nucleotides outside the gene matches: 7. Germline-derived CDR1 and CDR2 are SGHKS and YYEKEE (reference sequence). The CDR3 runs 13 residues. The CDR3 loop is CASSFTGVDGYTF. The CDR3 nucleotides read TGTGCCAGCAGTTTCACAGGGGTGGATGGCTACACCTTC.

The chain carries TRBV30 and TRBJ2-7, with a weak D call TRBD1 (5 bases). V dropped 4 bases and J dropped 2 bases, with 15 bases sitting between them. The CDR3 is 14 residues long. CDR1 is GTSNPN, CDR2 SVGIG, per germline (reference sequence). CDR3 nucleotides: TGTGCCTGGACCAACGGGTGGGGCACCTACGAGCAGTACTTC. Encoded protein: CAWTNGWGTYEQYF.

V gene TRBV9 combines with J gene TRBJ2-2, with TRBD2 matching 12 bases. The CDR3 consists of 17 residues. CDR1 and CDR2 (germline): SGDLS, YYNGEE. Unmatched junction bases numbered 8, after V lost 1 base and J lost 7 bases. The CDR3 loop is CASSVLAGGPIGGELFF. The CDR3 DNA follows: TGTGCCAGCAGCGTACTAGCGGGAGGGCCAATAGGCGGGGAGCTGTTTTTT. The full variable domain, with the rest looked up from reference TRBV9 and TRBJ2-2, is DSGVTQTPKHLITATGQRVTLRCSPRSGDLSVYWYQQSLDQGLQFLIQYYNGEERAKGNILERFSAQQFPDLHSELNLSSLELGDSALYFCASSVLAGGPIGGELFFGEGSRLTVL.

This chain uses TRBV9 with TRBJ1-5, with D perhaps TRBD1 (5 bases). Germline V gene data show CDR1 as SGDLS and CDR2 as YYNGEE. The length of the CDR3 is 14 residues. Trimming took 3 bases from V and 3 from J, leaving 10 bases between them. CDR3 DNA: TGTGCCAGCAGCGCCACAGGTGCCAATCAGCCCCAGCATTTT. Its translation: CASSATGANQPQHF.

The V gene is TRBV2, the J gene TRBJ2-7; 9 bases align to TRBD1. The trim removed 6 bases at V and 1 base at J, leaving 7 bases unmatched. CDR3 length equals 15 residues. CDR1 is SNHLY and CDR2 is FYNNEI in the germline V gene. This CDR3 reads CASRPGQGRSYEQYF. CDR3 in DNA: TGTGCCAGCAGGCCCGGACAGGGGCGTTCCTACGAGCAGTACTTC.

Points on this clone: This may stem from a read error, because a much larger clone lies one nucleotide away. Other DNA sequences in the sample encode the same CDR3. V is TRBV9 and J is TRBJ1-1, with 9 bases aligning to TRBD1. This CDR3 region has 14 residues. Germline-derived CDR1 and CDR2 are SGDLS and YYNGEE. V lost 3 bases, J lost 3 bases, and 3 bases stayed unmatched. The CDR3 DNA reads as TGTGCCAGCAGCGGGGGACAGGGCGACACTGAAGCTTTCTTT. It specifies CASSGGQGDTEAFF.

This chain links TRBV28 with TRBJ1-2, with 7 bases fitting TRBD1. This CDR3 has 16 amino acids. V shed 5 bases, J shed 4 bases, and the junction held 13 bases outside the gene matches. The germline V gene has CDR1 MDHEN and CDR2 SYDVKM. As DNA, the CDR3 is TGTGCCAGCAGTCCCCAGACAGGGCGGAGTCTCTATGGCTACACCTTC. Its protein is CASSPQTGRSLYGYTF.

CDR3 in DNA: TGTGCCAGCAGTTACTCGAGGCCGGGGGGGCCAGGGGAGCAGTTCTTC. It codes for CASSYSRPGGPGEQFF. V is TRBV6-2 or TRBV6-3 and J is TRBJ2-1; 8 bases map to TRBD2. Germline-derived CDR1 and CDR2 are MNHEY and SVGEGT. V lost 0 bases, J lost 10 bases, and 11 bases stayed unmatched. The CDR3 sequence is 16 residues long.

The rearrangement links TRBV24-1 to TRBJ2-3; 8 bases match TRBD1. V was pared by 4 bases and J by 2 bases, with 4 bases of the junction left unmatched. Germline V gene data show CDR1 as KGHDR and CDR2 as SFDVKD. This CDR3 contains 15 residues. The CDR3 DNA follows: TGTGCCACCAGTGAGCGGACAGGGACCACAGATACGCAGTATTTT. Protein: CATSERTGTTDTQYF.

The chain couples TRBV5-1 to TRBJ2-2; 8 nucleotides match TRBD1. CDR1 is SGHRS, CDR2 YFSETQ, per germline. The CDR3 contains 16 residues. J was trimmed by 1 base and V by 0 bases; bases with no gene match: 2. The CDR3 spells CASSLEGTGNTGELFF. The CDR3 DNA sequence: TGCGCCAGCAGCTTGGAAGGGACAGGGAACACCGGGGAGCTGTTTTTT.

V usage is TRBV7-8 and J usage is TRBJ1-2; D gene unclear. Trimming pared 5 bases from V and 6 bases from J, leaving 22 bases between. The germline V gene encodes CDR1 SGHVS and CDR2 FQNEAQ. The CDR3 has 16 residues. The DNA of the CDR3 is TGTGCCAGCAGCCTCGCAACGGCGGGTTTCATTCATGGCTACACCTTC. Protein sequence: CASSLATAGFIHGYTF.

The gene calls are TRBV6-4 and TRBJ2-1; D is perhaps TRBD2 (6 bases). CDR3 length: 12 amino acids. Trimming removed 8 bases at V and 7 bases at J, with 12 bases between. Germline assignment: CDR1 MRHNA and CDR2 SNTAGT. CDR3 sequence: CASAGAGNEQFF. CDR3 coding DNA: TGTGCCAGCGCGGGTGCGGGGAATGAGCAGTTCTTC.

The chain carries TRBV7-6 and TRBJ2-2, with 9 bases fitting TRBD1. Losses at the gene ends were 7 bases for V and 3 bases for J; bases not matched to a gene: 9. Germline CDR1 SGHVS, CDR2 FNYEAQ. CDR3 size: 16 residues. The CDR3 bases are TGTGCCAGCAAACCCCGGACAGGGGCGGACACCGGGGAGCTGTTTTTT. Encoded protein: CASKPRTGADTGELFF.

This clone was seen once. This CDR3 is also generated by other DNA sequences in the sample. V and J are TRBV5-1 and TRBJ2-2; the D gene is possibly TRBD1 (6 bases). This CDR3 has 16 amino acids. CDR1 SGHRS and CDR2 YFSETQ come from the germline V gene. The germline V and J ends were trimmed by 0 bases and 0 bases, with 9 bases remaining between them. The CDR3 sequence: CASSLEGQSNTGELFF. In DNA, the CDR3 is TGCGCCAGCAGCTTGGAAGGACAGTCGAACACCGGGGAGCTGTTTTTT.

The chain uses TRBV5-1 and TRBJ1-5; 8 positions match TRBD1. Trimming at V came to 0 bases and at J to 0 bases, leaving 2 bases not matched to a gene. The CDR3 covers 16 residues. In germline, CDR1 is SGHRS, CDR2 YFSETQ. This CDR3 reads CASSLGTGFSNQPQHF. CDR3 nucleotides: TGCGCCAGCAGCTTGGGGACAGGGTTTAGCAATCAGCCCCAGCATTTT.

V gene TRBV6-5 combines with J gene TRBJ2-7; 10 bases line up with TRBD1. Trimming at V came to 6 bases and at J to 6 bases, leaving 11 bases not matched to a gene. The CDR3 spans 15 residues. CDR1 MNHEY and CDR2 SVGAGI come from the germline V gene. The CDR3 sequence is CASRLSRDRGSEQYF. CDR3 sequence (DNA): TGTGCCAGCAGACTAAGCCGGGACAGGGGAAGCGAGCAGTACTTC.